The 2 T cell receptor beta chains in this list originate from one sample, sequenced in a study of cytomegalovirus exposure and HLA in healthy donors. PCR involved 60 Vbeta and 13 Jbeta primers. Sequencing was performed with immunoSEQ multiplex PCR; in TCRdb, only in-frame clones are kept and a portion is missing. The sample lists about 270,000 clones, 70% to 90% seen once, with about 4% in the top ten. Source material: PBMCs. The receptors were sampled from a man aged 40-49 years in good health and CMV-seropositive.

The chain employs TRBV5-6 and TRBJ2-3; TRBD1 aligns across 10 bases. The CDR3 contains 15 residues. Looked up from germline, CDR1 is SGHDT and CDR2 is YYEEEE. V lost 4 bases and J lost 6; bases outside the gene matches: 8. The CDR3 nucleotides are TGTGCCAGCAGCACCGGGACAGGGGATAGGGATACGCAGTATTTT. The encoded protein is CASSTGTGDRDTQYF.

V usage is TRBV6-1 and J usage is TRBJ2-7; TRBD1 is a possible D gene (5 bases). The CDR3 sequence is 13 residues long. Trimming stripped 2 bases from V and 6 bases from J, with 11 bases between. Germline V gene data show CDR1 as MNHNS and CDR2 as SASEGT. The CDR3 nucleotides are TGTGCCAGCAGTGAAATGAAGGGGTTCGAGCAGTACTTC. Translating it yields CASSEMKGFEQYF.